This entry lists 5 T cell receptor beta chains sequenced from one sample in a study of blood T cell repertoires in COVID-19. Measured with immunoSEQ multiplex PCR; TCRdb has only the in-frame clones, and not every one. Counted here are 75,000 to 100,000 clones, 75% to 85% occurring once; the ten biggest clones make up around a tenth. The sample was peripheral blood. Source of these receptors: an elderly woman with acute or convalescent COVID-19.

The genes are TRBV4-2 and TRBJ2-1; 10 bases line up with TRBD2. V trimming: 1 base; J trimming: 3 bases; junction bases outside the gene matches: 15. Per the germline V gene, CDR1 is LGHNA and CDR2 is YNFKEQ. CDR3 length equals 20 residues. The CDR3 here is CASSQGEAGGPLRGYNEQFF. In nucleotides, the CDR3 is TGTGCCAGCAGCCAAGGGGAAGCGGGGGGGCCATTAAGAGGCTACAATGAGCAGTTCTTC.

The chain joins TRBV20-1 to TRBJ1-2; possible D gene TRBD1, 6 bases. CDR1 and CDR2 (germline): DFQATT, SNEGSKA (reference sequence). V lost 3 bases and J lost 10, with 12 bases in between. The CDR3 runs 11 residues. CDR3: CSASPGTPYTF. The CDR3 DNA is TGCAGTGCTAGTCCCGGGACACCCTACACCTTC.

This chain links TRBV27 with TRBJ2-6; 7 bases fit TRBD1. Per germline, CDR1 MNHEY and CDR2 SMNVEV (reference sequence). V shed 5 bases and J 4 bases; nucleotides not matched to a gene: 11. The length of the CDR3 is 17 residues. CDR3 in amino acids: CASSDSTGSDGANVLTF. In nucleotides, the CDR3 is TGTGCCAGCAGTGACTCGACAGGGTCGGACGGGGCCAACGTCCTGACTTTC.

The rearrangement uses TRBV6-6 and TRBJ2-5; D might be TRBD1 (5 bases). The V gene's germline CDR1 is MNHNY and CDR2 SVGAGI (reference sequence). V was shortened by 0 bases and J by 5 bases, with 10 bases between the two germline ends. The CDR3 is made up of 14 amino acids. This CDR3 is CASSYSTRAETQYF. The DNA of the CDR3 is TGTGCCAGCAGTTACTCGACCAGGGCTGAGACCCAGTACTTC.

The genes are TRBV18 and TRBJ1-5; 7 bases are a match to TRBD1. The CDR3 runs to 17 residues. V lost 2 bases to trimming and J lost 4 bases; unmatched junction nucleotides: 11. In germline, CDR1 is KGHSH, CDR2 LQKENI. The CDR3 sequence: CASSPWEQGNGNQPQHF. The CDR3 DNA sequence: TGTGCCAGCTCACCATGGGAACAGGGGAATGGGAATCAGCCCCAGCATTTT.